The sequence of this TCR beta chain was determined in a study of T-cell memory formation after mild COVID-19. TCRdb reanalysed the 5' RACE reads using MiXCR and keeps one entry per CDR3 protein. The profile shows just under 150,000 distinct CDR3 sequences, 15% to 20% of them singletons. At least ten counts were recorded for this clonotype. V shed 8 bases and J shed 0 bases, with 11 bases lying between them. Germline assignment: CDR1 SNHLY and CDR2 FYNNEI. This CDR3 has 15 residues. The source is an adult woman who had mild COVID-19 (a few samples of this study predate the infection). Cell type and time point are not known. J is TRBJ1-6 and V is TRBV2; no clear D gene. What was sequenced was PBMCs or a T cell subset sorted from them (not recorded which). This CDR3 reads CASDRESSYNSPLHF. The CDR3 DNA sequence: TGTGCCAGCGACCGGGAAAGCTCCTATAATTCACCCCTCCACTTT.